The 11 T cell receptor beta chains reported below all come from one sample, sequenced in a study of T cell changes during pregnancy in multiple sclerosis. The protocol was immunoSEQ multiplex PCR, while the TCRdb copy is restricted to in-frame clones and leaves out a portion. The sample carries 50,000 to 65,000 clones, almost 95% recorded once. The source was peripheral blood, collected in the first trimester of pregnancy. The receptors originated from a female donor with multiple sclerosis, enrolled in a pregnancy study.

V and J are TRBV12-5 and TRBJ2-5, with TRBD2 identical over 9 bases. This CDR3 has 13 amino acids. The germline V gene has CDR1 LGHNT and CDR2 FRNRAP. J gave up 2 bases and V 9 bases, and 4 bases lay outside the gene matches. The CDR3 DNA is TGTGCTAGCCTTAGCGGGGGTCAAGAGACCCAGTACTTC. This encodes CASLSGGQETQYF.

The CDR3 loop is CASSFVGQNQETQYF. CDR3 nucleotides: TGTGCCAGCAGCTTTGTAGGACAGAACCAAGAGACCCAGTACTTC. This rearrangement joins TRBV5-6 to TRBJ2-5; a possible D gene is TRBD1 (6 bases). V lost 2 bases and J lost 0, with 11 bases in between. The CDR3 extends over 15 amino acids. Germline loops: CDR1 SGHDT, CDR2 YYEEEE.

This clone turned up a few times. V and J are TRBV30 and TRBJ2-7; TRBD2 aligns across 8 bases. Germline V gene sequence: CDR1 GTSNPN, CDR2 SVGIG (reference sequence). This CDR3 region has 15 residues. With V trimmed by 3 bases and J by 3 bases, 10 bases remained unmatched. The CDR3 loop is CAWSIGTSWGYEQYF. CDR3 coding DNA: TGTGCCTGGAGCATAGGGACTAGTTGGGGCTACGAGCAGTACTTC.

The genes are TRBV4-3 and TRBJ1-6; D is possibly TRBD1 (6 bases). CDR1 and CDR2 from the germline V gene are LGHNA and YSLEER. The germline V and J ends were trimmed by 0 bases and 0 bases, with 21 bases remaining between them. The CDR3 length is 21 residues. CDR3 residues: CASSQEPPGTPSSSYNSPLHF. The CDR3, as DNA: TGCGCCAGCAGCCAAGAACCTCCCGGGACACCCTCGAGCTCCTATAATTCACCCCTCCACTTT.

This sequence joins TRBV18 and TRBJ1-2; D might be TRBD1 (5 bases). V was trimmed by 0 bases and J by 4 bases, leaving 15 bases between them. Germline loops: CDR1 KGHSH, CDR2 LQKENI. The CDR3 has 16 residues. The CDR3 here is CASSPPGQIGLYGYTF. CDR3 bases: TGTGCCAGCTCACCACCGGGGCAGATCGGCCTCTATGGCTACACCTTC.

In this sample, this clone turned up once. The chain combines TRBV2 with TRBJ2-7; TRBD1 might be the D (5 bases). Germline CDR1 SNHLY, CDR2 FYNNEI. V was cut by 6 bases and J by 0 bases, with 12 bases left in between. There are 14 residues in the CDR3. The DNA of the CDR3 is TGTGCCAGCAGACGATCAGGGCTCTCCTACGAGCAGTACTTC. Translation gives CASRRSGLSYEQYF.

The chain couples TRBV6-5 to TRBJ2-3, with 7 bases matching TRBD2. The CDR3 totals 16 residues. Germline assignment: CDR1 MNHEY and CDR2 SVGAGI. The V and J ends lost 4 bases and 3 bases, in that order; junction bases with no gene match: 10. CDR3 DNA sequence: TGTGCCAGCAGTTCCCTAACTCCTAGCGGAACAGATACGCAGTATTTT. As protein: CASSSLTPSGTDTQYF.

The rearrangement links TRBV9 to TRBJ2-2; maybe TRBD2 (5 bases). Germline-derived CDR1 and CDR2 are SGDLS and YYNGEE. The CDR3 contains 13 residues. The ends were cut back, 3 bases at V and 4 bases at J, with 7 bases in the middle. The CDR3 DNA is TGTGCCAGCAGCGCCGGACTCACCGGGGAGCTGTTTTTT. Protein sequence: CASSAGLTGELFF. Looking up the rest from reference TRBV9 and TRBJ2-2 gives the full variable domain: DSGVTQTPKHLITATGQRVTLRCSPRSGDLSVYWYQQSLDQGLQFLIQYYNGEERAKGNILERFSAQQFPDLHSELNLSSLELGDSALYFCASSAGLTGELFFGEGSRLTVL.

The rearrangement links TRBV7-3 to TRBJ2-1; 9 bases align to TRBD2. Germline CDR1 SGHTA, CDR2 FQGTGA. J gave up 7 bases and V 2 bases, and 3 bases lay outside the gene matches. This CDR3 comprises 14 residues. The CDR3 region is CASSLVTSGNEQFF. The CDR3 coding sequence is TGTGCCAGCAGCTTAGTGACTAGCGGAAATGAGCAGTTCTTC.

V and J are TRBV25-1 and TRBJ1-5; D is uncertain. Germline CDR1 MGHDK, CDR2 SYGVNS. The V end lost 6 bases, the J end lost 3 bases, and 12 bases lay between the germline ends. The CDR3 has 14 amino acids. In nucleotides, the CDR3 is TGTGCCAGCAGAGGCCACGGGTTCAATCAGCCCCAGCATTTT. Amino acids: CASRGHGFNQPQHF.

This rearrangement joins TRBV27 to TRBJ1-1, with a possible D match to TRBD1 (6 bases). Trimming removed 5 bases at V and 0 bases at J, with 13 bases between. The CDR3 contains 15 residues. In germline, CDR1 is MNHEY, CDR2 SMNVEV (reference sequence). CDR3 sequence reads: CASSVRQELNTEAFF. DNA for the CDR3: TGTGCCAGCAGTGTCCGACAGGAGCTGAACACTGAAGCTTTCTTT.